This paragraph covers one T cell receptor beta chain sequence. The antigen remains unidentified. An end of the junction differs from the germline gene, which may be a read error. There are 16 residues in the CDR3. Looked up from germline, CDR1 is WNHNN and CDR2 is SYGVQD (reference sequence). From the reads, TCRdb called clonotypes with MiXCR, one entry per CDR3 protein. Of some 940,000 distinct CDR3 sequences listed, roughly 31% are singletons. This specimen belongs to a study of T cell repertoires in cytomegalovirus infection. At the level of the study: TCR beta signatures that were public indicated CMV infection and matching HLA type. Findings and limits, study-wide: Across the ex vivo response, the dominant clonotypes were HLA-C-restricted CMV-specific TCR beta clonotypes.

The rearrangement joins TRBV10-1 to TRBJ2-1, with 7 bases fitting TRBD1. The sequencing here drew on cultured CD8+ T cells from PBMCs, taken from culture after CMV antigen stimulation. The receptor comes from a human donor in good health (CMV status not recorded). Some clones in this sample may be carry-over from other donors' samples. CDR3 amino acids: CASSGTGDYFSYDQFF. DNA of the CDR3: TGCGCCAGCAGTGGGACAGGCGATTACTTCTCTTATGATCAGTTCTTC.